Presented here are 8 T cell receptor beta chains from one specimen sequenced in a study of T cell changes during pregnancy in multiple sclerosis. The data were produced by immunoSEQ multiplex PCR, yet TCRdb's version contains in-frame clones alone and is incomplete. Among under 90,000 clones listed, about 94% were seen once. The source material was peripheral blood, sampled in the second trimester of pregnancy. The receptors come from a female donor in good health, enrolled as a control in a pregnancy study.

The chain recombines TRBV9 with TRBJ2-5; 10 bases are shared with TRBD1. The germline gives CDR1 SGDLS, CDR2 YYNGEE. V was clipped by 0 bases and J by 5 bases; unmatched bases: 13. CDR3 length equals 18 residues. The CDR3 sequence is CASSVGRGGDRGRETQYF. Here the CDR3 DNA reads TGTGCCAGCAGCGTAGGCCGGGGGGGGGACAGGGGTCGGGAGACCCAGTACTTC.

The V gene is TRBV28, the J gene TRBJ1-5; D not certain. Germline assignment: CDR1 MDHEN and CDR2 SYDVKM. V dropped 5 bases and J dropped 9 bases, with 20 bases sitting between them. The CDR3 has 15 residues. CDR3: CASSTSWQDGLPQHF. In DNA, the CDR3 is TGTGCCAGCAGTACCTCGTGGCAGGATGGGCTGCCCCAGCATTTT.

The V and J genes are TRBV19 and TRBJ1-1; D call uncertain. This CDR3 spans 13 amino acids. From germline, CDR1 is LNHDA and CDR2 SQIVND (reference sequence). Trimming stripped 5 bases from V and 0 bases from J, with 7 bases between. The CDR3 DNA reads as TGTGCCAGTAGTTCCTCAGTGAACACTGAAGCTTTCTTT. It encodes CASSSSVNTEAFF.

V and J are TRBV28 and TRBJ2-2; D might be TRBD1 (6 bases). Germline assignment: CDR1 MDHEN and CDR2 SYDVKM. There are 14 residues in the CDR3. Between the trimmed V and J ends, which lost 3 bases and 4 bases, there was a span of 9 bases. CDR3 bases: TGTGCCAGCAGTTTCCAGGGGAGCACCGGGGAGCTGTTTTTT. It is translated as CASSFQGSTGELFF.

The rearrangement uses TRBV6-5 and TRBJ2-7, with a tentative D call TRBD2 (5 bases). This CDR3 has 15 amino acids. In germline, CDR1 is MNHEY, CDR2 SVGAGI. Trimming cost V 6 bases and J 0 bases, with 15 bases left between them. In DNA form, the CDR3 reads TGTGCCAGCAGCCCCTCCGGTGGGAGCTCCTACGAGCAGTACTTC. It specifies CASSPSGGSSYEQYF.

The chain couples TRBV28 to TRBJ2-3; 9 bases align to TRBD2. Trimming cost V 3 bases and J 3 bases; bases outside gene matches: 4. CDR1 and CDR2 from the germline V gene are MDHEN and SYDVKM. The CDR3 runs to 15 residues. In DNA, the CDR3 is TGTGCCAGCAGTTTCTTCACTAGCGGGACAGATACGCAGTATTTT. Protein sequence: CASSFFTSGTDTQYF.

This chain's CDR3 is CAWRVGGVTEAFF. The CDR3 DNA sequence: TGTGCCTGGAGGGTAGGGGGAGTGACTGAAGCTTTCTTT. The chain employs TRBV30 and TRBJ1-1; a possible D gene is TRBD1 (6 bases). Germline CDR1 is GTSNPN and CDR2 is SVGIG (reference sequence). The CDR3 is 13 residues long. V lost 3 bases and J lost 5, with 13 bases in between.

This chain connects TRBV10-3 to TRBJ2-7, with 12 bases fitting TRBD2. The J segment lost 1 base and the V segment lost 6 bases, leaving 7 bases of the junction unmatched. The CDR3 sequence is 16 residues long. Germline values: CDR1 ENHRY, CDR2 SYGVKD. The CDR3 loop is CAISENGLAGSYEQYF. The CDR3 bases are TGTGCCATCAGCGAGAACGGACTAGCGGGGTCCTACGAGCAGTACTTC.